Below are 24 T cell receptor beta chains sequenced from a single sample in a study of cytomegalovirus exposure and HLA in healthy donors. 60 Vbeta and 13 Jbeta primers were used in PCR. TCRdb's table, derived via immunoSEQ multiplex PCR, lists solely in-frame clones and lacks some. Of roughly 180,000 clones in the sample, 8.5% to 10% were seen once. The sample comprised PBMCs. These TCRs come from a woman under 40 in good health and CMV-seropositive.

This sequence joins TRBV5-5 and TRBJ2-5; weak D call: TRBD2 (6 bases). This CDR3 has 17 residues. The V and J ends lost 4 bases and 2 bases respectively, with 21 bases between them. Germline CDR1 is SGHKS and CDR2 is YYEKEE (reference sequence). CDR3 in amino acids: CASSKGLQNPAQETQYF. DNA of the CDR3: TGTGCCAGCAGCAAGGGACTCCAGAATCCGGCACAAGAGACCCAGTACTTC. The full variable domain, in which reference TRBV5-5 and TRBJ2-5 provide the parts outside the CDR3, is DAGVTQSPTHLIKTRGQQVTLRCSPISGHKSVSWYQQVLGQGPQFIFQYYEKEERGRGNFPDRFSARQFPNYSSELNVNALLLGDSALYLCASSKGLQNPAQETQYFGPGTRLLVL.

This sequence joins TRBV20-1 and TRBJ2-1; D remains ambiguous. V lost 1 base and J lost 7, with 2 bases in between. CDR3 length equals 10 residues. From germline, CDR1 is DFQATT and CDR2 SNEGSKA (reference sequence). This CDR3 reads CSARANEQFF. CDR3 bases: TGCAGTGCTAGAGCGAATGAGCAGTTCTTC.

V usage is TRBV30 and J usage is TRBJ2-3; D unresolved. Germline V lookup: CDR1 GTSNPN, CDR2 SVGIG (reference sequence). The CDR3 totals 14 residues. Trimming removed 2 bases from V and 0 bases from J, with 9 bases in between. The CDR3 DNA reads TGTGCCTGGAGTCCAGGCCCGAGCACAGATACGCAGTATTTT. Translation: CAWSPGPSTDTQYF.

CDR3 bases: TGTGCCAGCAGCCGAGGGGGTGAGCAGTTCTTC. Translated, it gives CASSRGGEQFF. The chain is built from TRBV11-3 and TRBJ2-1; possible D gene TRBD1, 6 bases. The ends were cut back, 5 bases at V and 9 bases at J, with 8 bases in the middle. The CDR3 has 11 amino acids. The germline V gene has CDR1 SGHNT and CDR2 YENEEA.

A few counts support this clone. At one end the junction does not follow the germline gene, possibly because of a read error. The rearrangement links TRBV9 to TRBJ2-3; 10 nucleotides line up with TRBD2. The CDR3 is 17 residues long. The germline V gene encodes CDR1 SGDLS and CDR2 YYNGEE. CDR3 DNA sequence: TGTGCCAACAGCGTCGGCTCCAGCGGGAGGGCCGGCTATACGCAGTATTTT. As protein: CANSVGSSGRAGYTQYF.

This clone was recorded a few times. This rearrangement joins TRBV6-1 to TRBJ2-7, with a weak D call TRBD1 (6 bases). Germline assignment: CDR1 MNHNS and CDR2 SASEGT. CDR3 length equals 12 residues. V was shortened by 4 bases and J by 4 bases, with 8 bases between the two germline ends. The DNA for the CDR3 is TGTGCCAGCAGTGCCGGACAGTACGAGCAGTACTTC. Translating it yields CASSAGQYEQYF.

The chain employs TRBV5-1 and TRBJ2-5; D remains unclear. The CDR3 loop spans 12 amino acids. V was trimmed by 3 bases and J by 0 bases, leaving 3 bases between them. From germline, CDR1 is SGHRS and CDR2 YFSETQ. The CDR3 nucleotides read TGCGCCAGCAGCTCGTACCAAGAGACCCAGTACTTC. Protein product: CASSSYQETQYF.

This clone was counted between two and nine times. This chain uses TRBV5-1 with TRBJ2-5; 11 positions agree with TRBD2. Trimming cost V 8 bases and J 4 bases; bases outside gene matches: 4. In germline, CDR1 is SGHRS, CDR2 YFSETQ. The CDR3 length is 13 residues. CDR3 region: CASYSGRGETQYF. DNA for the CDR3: TGCGCCAGTTATAGCGGGAGGGGAGAGACCCAGTACTTC.

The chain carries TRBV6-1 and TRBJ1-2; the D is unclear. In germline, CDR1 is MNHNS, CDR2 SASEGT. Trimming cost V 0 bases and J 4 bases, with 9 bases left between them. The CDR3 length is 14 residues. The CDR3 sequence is CASSEAQVFYGYTF. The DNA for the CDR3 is TGTGCCAGCAGTGAAGCGCAGGTTTTCTATGGCTACACCTTC.

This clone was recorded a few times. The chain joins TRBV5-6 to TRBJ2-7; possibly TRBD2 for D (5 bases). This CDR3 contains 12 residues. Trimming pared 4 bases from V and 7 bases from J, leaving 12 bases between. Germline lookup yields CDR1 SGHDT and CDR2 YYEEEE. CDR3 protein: CASSPLRGEQYF. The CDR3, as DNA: TGTGCCAGCAGCCCATTACGGGGAGAGCAGTACTTC.

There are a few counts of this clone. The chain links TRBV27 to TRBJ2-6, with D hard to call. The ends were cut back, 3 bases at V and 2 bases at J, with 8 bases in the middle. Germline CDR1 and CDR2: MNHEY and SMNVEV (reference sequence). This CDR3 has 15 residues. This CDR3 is CASSFLGAGANVLTF. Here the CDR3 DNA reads TGTGCCAGCAGTTTCCTCGGAGCTGGGGCCAACGTCCTGACTTTC.

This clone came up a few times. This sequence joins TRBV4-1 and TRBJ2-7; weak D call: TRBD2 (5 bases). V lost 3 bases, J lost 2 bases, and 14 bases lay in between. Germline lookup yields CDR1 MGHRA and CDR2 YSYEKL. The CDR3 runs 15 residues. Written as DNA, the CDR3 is TGCGCCAGCAGCCAGTTGCTAGCAAAAACCTACGAGCAGTACTTC. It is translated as CASSQLLAKTYEQYF.

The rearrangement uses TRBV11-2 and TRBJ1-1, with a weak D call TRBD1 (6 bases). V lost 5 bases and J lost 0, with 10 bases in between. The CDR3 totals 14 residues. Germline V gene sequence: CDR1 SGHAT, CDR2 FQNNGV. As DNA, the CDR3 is TGTGCCAGCAGCCCACAGGGAGTGAACACTGAAGCTTTCTTT. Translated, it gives CASSPQGVNTEAFF.

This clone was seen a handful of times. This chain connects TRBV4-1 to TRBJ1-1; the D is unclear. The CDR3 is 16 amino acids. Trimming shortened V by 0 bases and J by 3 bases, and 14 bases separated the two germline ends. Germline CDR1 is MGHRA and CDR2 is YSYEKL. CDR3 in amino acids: CASSQDKSREDTEAFF. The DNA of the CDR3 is TGCGCCAGCAGCCAAGATAAATCGAGGGAGGACACTGAAGCTTTCTTT.

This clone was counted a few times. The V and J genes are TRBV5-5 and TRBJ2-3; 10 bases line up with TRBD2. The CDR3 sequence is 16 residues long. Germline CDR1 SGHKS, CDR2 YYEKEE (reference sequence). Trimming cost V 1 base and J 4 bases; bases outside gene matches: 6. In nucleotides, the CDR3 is TGTGCCAGCAGCTTGAGGGCTAGCGGGAGCCCAGATACGCAGTATTTT. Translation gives CASSLRASGSPDTQYF.

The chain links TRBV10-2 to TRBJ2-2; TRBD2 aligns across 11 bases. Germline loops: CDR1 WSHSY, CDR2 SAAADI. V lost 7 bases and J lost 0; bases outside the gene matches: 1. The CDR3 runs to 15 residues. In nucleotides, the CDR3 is TGCGCCAGCAAACTAGCGGGAGCGAACACCGGGGAGCTGTTTTTT. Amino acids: CASKLAGANTGELFF.

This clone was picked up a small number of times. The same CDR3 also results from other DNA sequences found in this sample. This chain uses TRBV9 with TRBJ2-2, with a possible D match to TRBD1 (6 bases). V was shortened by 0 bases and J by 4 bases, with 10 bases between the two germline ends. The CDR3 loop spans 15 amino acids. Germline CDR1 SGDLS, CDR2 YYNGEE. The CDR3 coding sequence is TGTGCCAGCAGCGTAGCAGGCAGGGGCACCGGGGAGCTGTTTTTT. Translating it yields CASSVAGRGTGELFF.

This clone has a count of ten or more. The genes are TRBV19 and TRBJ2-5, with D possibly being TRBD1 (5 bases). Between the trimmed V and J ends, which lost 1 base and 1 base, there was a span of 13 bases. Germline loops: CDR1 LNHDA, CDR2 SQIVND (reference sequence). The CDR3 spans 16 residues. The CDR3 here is CASSIGPVRAQETQYF. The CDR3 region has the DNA TGTGCCAGTAGTATAGGGCCGGTCAGGGCCCAAGAGACCCAGTACTTC.

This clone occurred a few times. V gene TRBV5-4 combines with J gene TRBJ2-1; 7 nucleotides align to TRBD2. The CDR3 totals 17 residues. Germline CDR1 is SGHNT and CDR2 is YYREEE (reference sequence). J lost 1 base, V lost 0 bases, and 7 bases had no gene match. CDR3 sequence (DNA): TGTGCCAGCAGCTTGGAGAAGCGGGAATGGTCCTACAATGAGCAGTTCTTC. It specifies CASSLEKREWSYNEQFF. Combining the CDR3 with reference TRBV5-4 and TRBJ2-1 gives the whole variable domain ETGVTQSPTHLIKTRGQQVTLRCSSQSGHNTVSWYQQALGQGPQFIFQYYREEENGRGNFPPRFSGLQFPNYSSELNVNALELDDSALYLCASSLEKREWSYNEQFFGPGTRLTVL.

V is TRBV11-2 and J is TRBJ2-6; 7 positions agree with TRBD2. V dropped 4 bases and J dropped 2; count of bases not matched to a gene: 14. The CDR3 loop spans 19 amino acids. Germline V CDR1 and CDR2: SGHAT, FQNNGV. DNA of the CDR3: TGTGCCAGCAGCTCTCGCCCCACTAGCGCTGTGGCTGGGGCCAACGTCCTGACTTTC. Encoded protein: CASSSRPTSAVAGANVLTF.

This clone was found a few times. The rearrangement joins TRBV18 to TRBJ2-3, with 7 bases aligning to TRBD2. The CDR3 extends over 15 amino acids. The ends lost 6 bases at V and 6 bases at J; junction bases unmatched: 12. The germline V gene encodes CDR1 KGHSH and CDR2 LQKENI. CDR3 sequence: CASSGGSHQGDTQYF. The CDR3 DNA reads TGTGCCAGCTCTGGCGGGAGTCATCAAGGTGATACGCAGTATTTT.

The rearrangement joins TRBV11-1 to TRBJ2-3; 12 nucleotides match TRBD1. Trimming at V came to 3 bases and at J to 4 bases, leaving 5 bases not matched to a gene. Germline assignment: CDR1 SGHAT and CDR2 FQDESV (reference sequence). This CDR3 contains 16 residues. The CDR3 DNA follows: TGTGCCAGCAGCTTGTGGGACAGGGGGCGGTCAGATACGCAGTATTTT. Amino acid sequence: CASSLWDRGRSDTQYF.

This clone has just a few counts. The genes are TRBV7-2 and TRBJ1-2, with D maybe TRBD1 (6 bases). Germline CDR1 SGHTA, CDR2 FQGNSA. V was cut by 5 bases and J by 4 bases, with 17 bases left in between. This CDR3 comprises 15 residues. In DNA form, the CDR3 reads TGTGCCAGCAGCCAAAACCCTGGGGGCATCTATGGCTACACCTTC. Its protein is CASSQNPGGIYGYTF.

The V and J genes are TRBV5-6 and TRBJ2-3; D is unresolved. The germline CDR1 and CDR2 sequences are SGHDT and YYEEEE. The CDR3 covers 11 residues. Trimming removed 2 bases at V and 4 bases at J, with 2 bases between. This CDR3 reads CASSFADTQYF. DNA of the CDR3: TGTGCCAGCAGCTTCGCAGATACGCAGTATTTT. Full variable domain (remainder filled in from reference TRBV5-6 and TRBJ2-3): DAGVTQSPTHLIKTRGQQVTLRCSPKSGHDTVSWYQQALGQGPQFIFQYYEEEERQRGNFPDRFSGHQFPNYSSELNVNALLLGDSALYLCASSFADTQYFGPGTRLTVL.